A selection of T cell receptor beta chains follows, all from one sample in a study of blood T cell repertoires in COVID-19. The repertoire was sequenced with immunoSEQ multiplex PCR; TCRdb's copy has only in-frame clones and lacks some. The sample has 300,000 to 350,000 clones, roughly 87% seen once. The material sequenced was peripheral blood. The source is a man aged 30-40 years with COVID-19, enrolled during active disease. The conserved cysteine and the conserved F or W are not part of the CDR3 here.

CDR3aa | v_gene
ASSQSLDTQY | TRBV3-1/TRBV3-2
ASSRQGAPTGELF | TRBV6-2/TRBV6-3
ASSLVAVLNEQF | TRBV5-5
SVERGAGLGGETQY | TRBV29-1
AISESAGGMDYGYT | TRBV10-3
ASSIGQGADTQY | TRBV19
TISGGGFNQPQH | TRBV10-3
ASSFYREAF | TRBV28
ASSLVFGQGYEQY | TRBV11-2
ASNMDRARSGANVLT | TRBV28
ASSGGTSGNNEQF | TRBV6-4
ASSYYRGRSYEQY | TRBV4-2
ASSFRPNLGNTGELF | TRBV11-2
ASSEASTGVTEAF | TRBV2
ASSPYSNTIY | TRBV3-1/TRBV3-2
ASRIQGGTEAF | TRBV12-3/TRBV12-4
ASSNGLADQETQY | TRBV7-9
ASRKMGQPMNTEAF | TRBV7-9
ASSQSTADMVGYT | TRBV23-1
ASSQDQYVGNTIY | TRBV3-1/TRBV3-2
ASSQDRFWGTGGYYGYT | TRBV4-1
ASRTVSSGANVLT | TRBV19
ASSPGSHEQF | TRBV7-3
ASSIGGTPSTDTQY | TRBV19
ASSPGDRPQAF | TRBV18
ASSVVNYGYT | TRBV28
ASRAGGGTYEQY | TRBV28
ASSPPPTGGAETQY | TRBV18
ASSIPGLGNYGYT | TRBV11-2
ASSTLAGAFYEQF | TRBV4-2
ASSILGQADQPQH | TRBV19
ASFLGQGHGDGYT | TRBV6-5
AISESVSGWETQY | TRBV10-3
ASSLDRDSNSPLH | TRBV7-9
ASSTWTGGMETQY | TRBV11-3
ASSRGGTEAF | TRBV27
ASSRTSGSADTQY | TRBV11-3
ASSETSGSSLETQY | TRBV7-6
ASSFSGWGPRGPQH | TRBV5-8
ASTPPLRRASYNEQF | TRBV7-2
ASSELSQVLQETQY | TRBV2
ASGLVPLGLAGGPNLGNEQF | TRBV12-5
ASSLAQGVTNEQF | TRBV7-9
ASTRTGLAGYT | TRBV12-3/TRBV12-4
ASSQGRGNYGYT | TRBV7-8
ASSQDGGGGRSGANVLT | TRBV4-2
ASSLPAQSLQETQY | TRBV7-9
ASSPRLAGVQFPYEQY | TRBV27
ASSKTVVLGNTIY | TRBV7-2
ASSLVQNTGELF | TRBV7-2
ASSFSSGEQY | TRBV7-2
ASSLRDSGETQY | TRBV5-1